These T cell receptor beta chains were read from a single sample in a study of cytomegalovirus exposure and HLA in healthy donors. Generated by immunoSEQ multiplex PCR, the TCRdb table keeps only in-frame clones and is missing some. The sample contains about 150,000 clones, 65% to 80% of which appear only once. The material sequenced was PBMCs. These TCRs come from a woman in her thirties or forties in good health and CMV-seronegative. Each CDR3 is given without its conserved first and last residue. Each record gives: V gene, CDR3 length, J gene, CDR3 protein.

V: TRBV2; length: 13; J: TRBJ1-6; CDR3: ASIPTGGGNSPLH
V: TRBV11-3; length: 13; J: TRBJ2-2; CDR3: ASSGQIANTGELF
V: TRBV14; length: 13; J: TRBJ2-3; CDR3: ASSERRAPTDTQY
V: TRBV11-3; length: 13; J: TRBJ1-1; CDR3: ASSLSDLGTGEAF
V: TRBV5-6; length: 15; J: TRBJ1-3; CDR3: ASSTPLRDRGPNTIY
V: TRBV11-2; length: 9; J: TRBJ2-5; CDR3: ASSLRDSPH
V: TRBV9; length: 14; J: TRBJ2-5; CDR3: ASSALGEGYQETQY
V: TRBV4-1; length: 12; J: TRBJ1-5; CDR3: ASSPASGFQPQH
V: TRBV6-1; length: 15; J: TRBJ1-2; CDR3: ASSARDNRPSNGGYT
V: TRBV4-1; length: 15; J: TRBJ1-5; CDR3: ASSQVWDRLSNQPQH
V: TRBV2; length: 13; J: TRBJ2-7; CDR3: ASSEGSSGVYEQY